Below are 26 T cell receptor beta chains sequenced from a single sample in a study of shared clonotypes between healthy human individuals. Generated by immunoSEQ multiplex PCR, the TCRdb table keeps only in-frame clones and is missing some. The table shows 2.3 million or so clones, with approximately 93% occurring only once. Material: naive CD4+ T cells from PBMCs. As to subset: CD45RA+ positively selected. Source of these receptors: a man aged 18 to 29 in good health. Some clones in this sample may be carry-over from other donors' samples.

This sequence joins TRBV10-3 and TRBJ1-4; 9 nucleotides agree with TRBD1. The CDR3 loop spans 14 amino acids. The V gene's germline CDR1 is ENHRY and CDR2 SYGVKD. V lost 6 bases, J lost 9 bases, and 8 bases stayed unmatched. The chain's CDR3 is CAISRDREPQKLFF. The CDR3 DNA reads as TGTGCCATCAGCCGGGACAGGGAACCGCAAAAACTGTTTTTT.

V gene TRBV6-6 combines with J gene TRBJ1-1; D is unclear. V lost 2 bases to trimming and J lost 0 bases, with 7 bases between them. The CDR3 contains 14 residues. CDR1 is MNHNY, CDR2 SVGAGI, per germline (reference sequence). The CDR3, as DNA: TGTGCCAGCAGTTACCTTGGGATGAACACTGAAGCTTTCTTT. Amino acid sequence: CASSYLGMNTEAFF.

J is TRBJ2-1 and V is TRBV28, with 8 bases identical to TRBD2. The germline V gene has CDR1 MDHEN and CDR2 SYDVKM. V dropped 7 bases and J dropped 1; count of bases not matched to a gene: 9. This CDR3 is 16 amino acids long. The CDR3 nucleotides read TGTGCCAGCATTTCCCTAGCGGGTCATTCCTACAATGAGCAGTTCTTC. Amino acids: CASISLAGHSYNEQFF.

This chain connects TRBV5-6 to TRBJ2-7, with 7 nucleotides matching TRBD1. The CDR3 sequence is 15 residues long. Germline V gene lookup returns CDR1 SGHDT and CDR2 YYEEEE. Germline trimming cut 2 bases from V and 0 bases from J; bases unmatched to any gene: 5. The CDR3 region has the DNA TGTGCCAGCAGCTTAAGGGACAGATCCTCCTACGAGCAGTACTTC. Protein product: CASSLRDRSSYEQYF. The full variable domain, with the rest looked up from reference TRBV5-6 and TRBJ2-7, is DAGVTQSPTHLIKTRGQQVTLRCSPKSGHDTVSWYQQALGQGPQFIFQYYEEEERQRGNFPDRFSGHQFPNYSSELNVNALLLGDSALYLCASSLRDRSSYEQYFGPGTRLTVT.

This chain uses TRBV14 with TRBJ2-4, with D perhaps TRBD1 (5 bases). V lost 4 bases and J 9 bases, leaving 13 bases between the germline ends. Per the germline V gene, CDR1 is SGHDN and CDR2 is FVKESK. There are 13 residues in the CDR3. This CDR3 is CASSLRVRGIQYF. The CDR3 DNA is TGTGCCAGCAGCCTCAGGGTAAGGGGCATTCAGTACTTC.

The DNA for the CDR3 is TGTGCCAGCAGCCCGACGCCCGACTCCGTAAATGAGCAGTTCTTC. This encodes CASSPTPDSVNEQFF. This chain connects TRBV9 to TRBJ2-1; no firm D call. The ends were cut back, 4 bases at V and 7 bases at J, with 18 bases in the middle. The germline gives CDR1 SGDLS, CDR2 YYNGEE. This CDR3 has 15 residues.

V gene TRBV6-1 combines with J gene TRBJ1-5; unclear D gene. Germline V gene lookup returns CDR1 MNHNS and CDR2 SASEGT. The V end lost 6 bases, the J end lost 1 base, and 7 bases lay between the germline ends. CDR3 size: 13 residues. CDR3 nucleotides: TGTGCCAGCAGGGCAATCAGCAATCAGCCCCAGCATTTT. This sequence encodes CASRAISNQPQHF.

The rearrangement joins TRBV9 to TRBJ2-5, with TRBD2 matching 10 bases. The J segment lost 4 bases and the V segment lost 0 bases, leaving 6 bases of the junction unmatched. This CDR3 comprises 16 residues. Germline CDR1 SGDLS, CDR2 YYNGEE. Written as DNA, the CDR3 is TGTGCCAGCAGCGTAGATCCAGCGGGAGGGGGAGAGACCCAGTACTTC. This encodes CASSVDPAGGGETQYF.

The chain carries TRBV18 and TRBJ2-3; 8 nucleotides match TRBD2. The CDR3 runs to 16 residues. J gave up 5 bases and V 6 bases, and 13 bases lay outside the gene matches. In germline, CDR1 is KGHSH, CDR2 LQKENI. CDR3 in amino acids: CASSAGAGGLQDTQYF. As DNA, the CDR3 is TGTGCCAGCTCCGCGGGGGCGGGAGGACTTCAAGATACGCAGTATTTT. Full variable domain (rest looked up from reference TRBV18 and TRBJ2-3): NAGVMQNPRHLVRRRGQEARLRCSPMKGHSHVYWYRQLPEEGLKFMVYLQKENIIDESGMPKERFSAEFPKEGPSILRIQQVVRGDSAAYFCASSAGAGGLQDTQYFGPGTRLTVL.

The rearrangement uses TRBV28 and TRBJ2-7, with D tentatively TRBD1 (5 bases). V lost 6 bases and J lost 3, with 18 bases in between. Germline values: CDR1 MDHEN, CDR2 SYDVKM. This CDR3 is built from 15 residues. The CDR3 loop reads CASSLHGRAHYEQYF. CDR3 DNA sequence: TGTGCCAGCAGCTTGCATGGCAGGGCCCACTACGAGCAGTACTTC.

This chain joins TRBV6-6 and TRBJ2-7; 9 nucleotides agree with TRBD2. V was pared by 0 bases and J by 6 bases, with 9 bases of the junction left unmatched. The CDR3 totals 16 residues. CDR1 is MNHNY, CDR2 SVGAGI, per germline (reference sequence). The CDR3 bases are TGTGCCAGCAGTTACTCGATCGGCGGGAGGGACGTCGAGCAGTACTTC. It yields the protein CASSYSIGGRDVEQYF.

This chain uses TRBV18 with TRBJ2-7; D might be TRBD1 (6 bases). Germline CDR1 KGHSH, CDR2 LQKENI. CDR3 length equals 15 residues. The V gene lost 6 bases and the J gene lost 5 bases, with 20 bases spanning the gap. The CDR3 region is CASSRTWGLQDEQYF. For the CDR3, the DNA is TGTGCCAGCTCTCGCACTTGGGGGCTGCAGGACGAGCAGTACTTC.

A single count supports this clone. The V and J genes are TRBV10-1 and TRBJ1-4; 9 bases are shared with TRBD1. Germline CDR1 reads WNHNN; CDR2 reads SYGVQD (reference sequence). The CDR3 length is 12 residues. CDR3 in amino acids: CAPSGQGEKLFF. In DNA, the CDR3 is TGCGCTCCGTCGGGACAGGGTGAAAAACTGTTTTTT.

The V call is TRBV30, the J call TRBJ1-1; tentatively, D is TRBD1 (6 bases). The V gene lost 8 bases and the J gene lost 1 base, with 17 bases spanning the gap. Germline V lookup: CDR1 GTSNPN, CDR2 SVGIG (reference sequence). The CDR3 runs to 14 residues. The DNA of the CDR3 is TGTGCCGGGGGCGGGGGGCCCCAGAACACTGAAGCTTTCTTT. It yields the protein CAGGGGPQNTEAFF. Using reference TRBV30 and TRBJ1-1 for the parts outside the CDR3, the full variable domain is SQTIHQWPATLVQPVGSPLSLECTVEGTSNPNLYWYRQAAGRGLQLLFYSVGIGQISSEVPQNLSASRPQDRQFILSSKKLLLSDSGFYLCAGGGGPQNTEAFFGQGTRLTVV.

V gene TRBV29-1 combines with J gene TRBJ1-1; 11 nucleotides align to TRBD1. The ends lost 6 bases at V and 4 bases at J; junction bases unmatched: 4. The CDR3 has 13 residues. Germline-derived CDR1 and CDR2 are SQVTM and ANQGSEA. CDR3 amino acids: CSVRTGGGTEAFF. DNA for the CDR3: TGCAGCGTACGGACAGGGGGCGGCACTGAAGCTTTCTTT.

This clone was seen only once. The J gene is TRBJ1-2, the V gene TRBV5-1, with 7 bases matching TRBD1. Germline trimming cut 3 bases from V and 3 bases from J; bases unmatched to any gene: 8. CDR1 and CDR2 (germline): SGHRS, YFSETQ. The CDR3 loop spans 15 amino acids. DNA of the CDR3: TGCGCCAGCAGCTCCGGGACAGCCCAGGACTATGGCTACACCTTC. The encoded protein is CASSSGTAQDYGYTF.

J is TRBJ1-3 and V is TRBV28; 9 bases are shared with TRBD1. CDR1 MDHEN and CDR2 SYDVKM come from the germline V gene. With 4 bases clipped from V and 4 bases from J, the junction kept 11 bases outside the gene matches. The CDR3 runs to 17 residues. For the CDR3, the DNA is TGTGCCAGCAGTTCCCCGGGACAGGGATTCCCCGGAAACACCATATATTTT. As protein: CASSSPGQGFPGNTIYF.

This chain connects TRBV4-3 to TRBJ1-3; no definite D call. The CDR3 covers 15 residues. Trimming took off 5 bases at V and 1 base at J, with 12 bases between the two ends. Per germline, CDR1 LGHNA and CDR2 YSLEER. This CDR3 is CASSARYGSGNTIYF. CDR3 coding DNA: TGCGCCAGCAGCGCCCGTTACGGTTCTGGAAACACCATATATTTT.

A few counts support this clone. The chain has TRBV5-4 and TRBJ2-5, with no clear D. CDR3 length: 15 amino acids. The V gene's germline CDR1 is SGHNT and CDR2 YYREEE (reference sequence). Deletions cut 0 bases from V and 5 bases from J, with 14 bases between. CDR3 DNA sequence: TGTGCCAGCAGCTTGGCTCAGGTTACCAGGGAGACCCAGTACTTC. Translating gives CASSLAQVTRETQYF.

The J gene is TRBJ2-1, the V gene TRBV18; D might be TRBD1 or TRBD2, each matching 5 bases. The CDR3 loop spans 16 amino acids. V lost 4 bases and J lost 0, with 13 bases in between. Looked up from germline, CDR1 is KGHSH and CDR2 is LQKENI. The CDR3 protein is CASSRDPPSSYNEQFF. DNA for the CDR3: TGTGCCAGCTCACGGGACCCGCCGAGCTCCTACAATGAGCAGTTCTTC. The whole variable domain, remainder taken from reference TRBV18 and TRBJ2-1, is NAGVMQNPRHLVRRRGQEARLRCSPMKGHSHVYWYRQLPEEGLKFMVYLQKENIIDESGMPKERFSAEFPKEGPSILRIQQVVRGDSAAYFCASSRDPPSSYNEQFFGPGTRLTVL.

The chain uses TRBV5-1 and TRBJ2-3; possibly TRBD2 for D (6 bases). V lost 6 bases and J lost 2, with 13 bases in between. The CDR3 sequence is 14 residues long. Germline CDR1 SGHRS, CDR2 YFSETQ. CDR3 sequence: CASTPGTYTDTQYF. CDR3 in DNA: TGCGCCAGCACCCCGGGGACTTACACAGATACGCAGTATTTT.

The J gene is TRBJ2-6, the V gene TRBV2, with D possibly called TRBD1 or TRBD2 (5 bases each). The V end lost 4 bases, the J end lost 2 bases, and 12 bases lay between the germline ends. CDR1 and CDR2 from the germline V gene are SNHLY and FYNNEI. This CDR3 has 16 amino acids. CDR3 region: CASSANGDAGANVLTF. The CDR3 DNA reads as TGTGCCAGCAGTGCTAACGGGGACGCTGGGGCCAACGTCCTGACTTTC.

As regards this clone: This CDR3 is also generated by other DNA sequences in the sample. J is TRBJ2-2 and V is TRBV7-9; no clear D gene. CDR1 SEHNR and CDR2 FQNEAQ come from the germline V gene (reference sequence). V gave up 5 bases and J gave up 2 bases, with 0 bases separating them. The CDR3 is 11 amino acids. CDR3 nucleotides: TGTGCCAGCAGCAACACCGGGGAGCTGTTTTTT. The encoded protein is CASSNTGELFF.

The chain recombines TRBV7-2 with TRBJ2-3, with 9 nucleotides matching TRBD2. Germline V gives CDR1 SGHTA, CDR2 FQGNSA. The V gene end was trimmed by 3 bases and the J gene end by 10 bases; junction bases not matched to a gene: 14. CDR3 length equals 16 residues. CDR3 sequence: CASSFMGLAGSIAQYF. The CDR3 coding sequence is TGTGCCAGCAGCTTTATGGGCCTAGCGGGGTCGATTGCGCAGTATTTT.

CDR3 sequence: CAWSALDNSPLHF. The CDR3 nucleotides read TGTGCCTGGAGTGCCCTCGACAATTCACCCCTCCACTTT. This chain joins TRBV30 and TRBJ1-6, with no clear D. The V and J ends lost 1 base and 7 bases respectively, with 8 bases between them. This CDR3 has 13 residues. CDR1 GTSNPN and CDR2 SVGIG come from the germline V gene (reference sequence).

V usage is TRBV7-8 and J usage is TRBJ2-1, with 15 bases that match TRBD2. J gave up 6 bases and V 3 bases, and 6 bases lay outside the gene matches. Germline V gene data show CDR1 as SGHVS and CDR2 as FQNEAQ. This CDR3 is built from 17 residues. DNA for the CDR3: TGTGCCAGCAGCTTGGCCACGGGACTAGCGGGAGGCAATGAGCAGTTCTTC. Translation gives CASSLATGLAGGNEQFF. The whole variable domain, filled in from reference TRBV7-8 and TRBJ2-1, reads GAGVSQSPRYKVAKRGQDVALRCDPISGHVSLFWYQQALGQGPEFLTYFQNEAQLDKSGLPSDRFFAERPEGSVSTLKIQRTQQEDSAVYLCASSLATGLAGGNEQFFGPGTRLTVL.